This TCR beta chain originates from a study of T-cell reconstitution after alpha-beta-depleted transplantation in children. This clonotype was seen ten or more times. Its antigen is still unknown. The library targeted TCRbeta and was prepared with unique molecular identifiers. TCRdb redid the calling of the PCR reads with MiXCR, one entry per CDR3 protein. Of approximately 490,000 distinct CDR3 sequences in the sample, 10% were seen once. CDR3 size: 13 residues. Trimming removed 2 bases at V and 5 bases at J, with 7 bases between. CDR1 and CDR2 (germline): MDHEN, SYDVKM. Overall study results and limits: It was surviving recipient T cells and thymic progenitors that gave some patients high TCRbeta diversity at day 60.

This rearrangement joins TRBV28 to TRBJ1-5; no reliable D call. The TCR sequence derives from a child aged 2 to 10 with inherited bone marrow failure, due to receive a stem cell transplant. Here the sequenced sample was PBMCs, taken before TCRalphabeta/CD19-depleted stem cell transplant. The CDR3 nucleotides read TGTGCCAGCAGTTTAGACCCCTATCAGCCCCAGCATTTT. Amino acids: CASSLDPYQPQHF. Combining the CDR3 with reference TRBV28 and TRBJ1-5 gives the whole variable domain DVKVTQSSRYLVKRTGEKVFLECVQDMDHENMFWYRQDPGLGLRLIYFSYDVKMKEKGDIPEGYSVSREKKERFSLILESASTNQTSMYLCASSLDPYQPQHFGDGTRLSIL.